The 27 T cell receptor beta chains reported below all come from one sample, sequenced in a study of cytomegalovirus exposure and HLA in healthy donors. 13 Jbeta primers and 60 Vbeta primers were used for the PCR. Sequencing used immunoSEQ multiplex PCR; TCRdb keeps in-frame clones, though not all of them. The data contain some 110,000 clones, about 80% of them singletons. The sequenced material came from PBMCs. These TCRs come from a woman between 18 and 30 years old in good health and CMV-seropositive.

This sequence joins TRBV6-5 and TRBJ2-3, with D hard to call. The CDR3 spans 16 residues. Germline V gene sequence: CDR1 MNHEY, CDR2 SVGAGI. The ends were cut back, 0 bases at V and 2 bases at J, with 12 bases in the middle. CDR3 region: CASSYSRVTHTDTQYF. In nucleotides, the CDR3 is TGTGCCAGCAGTTACTCCCGGGTCACACACACAGATACGCAGTATTTT.

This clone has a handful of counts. Written as DNA, the CDR3 is TGTGCCAGCAGTCCGGGACAGGGACCAACTGAAGCTTTCTTT. It encodes CASSPGQGPTEAFF. The J gene is TRBJ1-1, the V gene TRBV27; TRBD1 aligns across 9 bases. From germline, CDR1 is MNHEY and CDR2 SMNVEV (reference sequence). The CDR3 is 14 residues long. J gave up 5 bases and V 5 bases, and 6 bases lay outside the gene matches.

The CDR3 DNA follows: TGTGCCAGCAGCTTATTCAGCGGCTATGGCTACACCTTC. It specifies CASSLFSGYGYTF. The chain links TRBV7-2 to TRBJ1-2; D ambiguous. This CDR3 contains 13 residues. V was trimmed by 2 bases and J by 4 bases, leaving 8 bases between them. CDR1 is SGHTA and CDR2 is FQGNSA in the germline V gene.

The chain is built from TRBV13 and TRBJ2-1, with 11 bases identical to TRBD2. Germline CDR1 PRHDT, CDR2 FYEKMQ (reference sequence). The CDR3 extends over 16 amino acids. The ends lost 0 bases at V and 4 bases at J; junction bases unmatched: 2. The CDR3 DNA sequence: TGTGCCAGCAGCTTAGGGACTAGCGGGGCTTACAATGAGCAGTTCTTC. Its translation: CASSLGTSGAYNEQFF.

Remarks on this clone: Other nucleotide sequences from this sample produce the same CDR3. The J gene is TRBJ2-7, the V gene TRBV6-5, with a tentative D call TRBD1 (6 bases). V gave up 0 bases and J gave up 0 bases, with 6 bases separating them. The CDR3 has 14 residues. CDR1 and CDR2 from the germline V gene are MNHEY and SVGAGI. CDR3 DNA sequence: TGTGCCAGCAGTTACTCAGGGGGCTCCTACGAGCAGTACTTC. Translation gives CASSYSGGSYEQYF.

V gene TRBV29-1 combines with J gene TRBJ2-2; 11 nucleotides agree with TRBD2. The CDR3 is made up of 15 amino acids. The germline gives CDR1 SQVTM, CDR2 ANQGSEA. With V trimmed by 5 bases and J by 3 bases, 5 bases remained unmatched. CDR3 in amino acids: CSVCLAGGDTGELFF. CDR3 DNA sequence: TGCAGCGTTTGTCTAGCGGGAGGAGACACCGGGGAGCTGTTTTTT.

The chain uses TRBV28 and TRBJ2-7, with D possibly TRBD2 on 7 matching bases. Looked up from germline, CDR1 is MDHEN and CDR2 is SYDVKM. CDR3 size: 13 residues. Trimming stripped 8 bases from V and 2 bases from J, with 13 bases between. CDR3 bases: TGTGCCAGCCGGAAGGGGGGGACCTACGAGCAGTACTTC. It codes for CASRKGGTYEQYF.

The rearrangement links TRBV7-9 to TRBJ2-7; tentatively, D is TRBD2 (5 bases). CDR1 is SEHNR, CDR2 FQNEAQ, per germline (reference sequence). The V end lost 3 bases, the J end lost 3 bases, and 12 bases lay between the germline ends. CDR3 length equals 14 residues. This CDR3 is CASSFGSAGYEQYF. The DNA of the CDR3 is TGTGCCAGCAGCTTTGGTAGCGCGGGCTACGAGCAGTACTTC.

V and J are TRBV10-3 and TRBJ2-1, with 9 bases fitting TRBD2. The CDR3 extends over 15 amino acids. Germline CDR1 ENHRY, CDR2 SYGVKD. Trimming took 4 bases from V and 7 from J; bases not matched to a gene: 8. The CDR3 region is CAISGRGGRANEQFF. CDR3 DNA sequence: TGTGCCATCAGTGGGAGAGGCGGGAGGGCGAATGAGCAGTTCTTC.

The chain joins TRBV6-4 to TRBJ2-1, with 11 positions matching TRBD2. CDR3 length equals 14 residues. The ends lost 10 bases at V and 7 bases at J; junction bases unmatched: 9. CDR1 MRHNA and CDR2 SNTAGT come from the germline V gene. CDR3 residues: CATRGVAGGNEQFF. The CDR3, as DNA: TGTGCCACCCGAGGGGTAGCGGGAGGGAATGAGCAGTTCTTC.

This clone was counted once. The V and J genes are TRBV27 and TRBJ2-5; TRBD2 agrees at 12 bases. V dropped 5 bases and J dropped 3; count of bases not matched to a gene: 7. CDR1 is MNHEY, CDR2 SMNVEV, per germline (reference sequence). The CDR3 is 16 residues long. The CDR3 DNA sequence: TGTGCCAGCAGTCGCCTGAGGACTAGCGGGAAAGAGACCCAGTACTTC. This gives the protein CASSRLRTSGKETQYF.

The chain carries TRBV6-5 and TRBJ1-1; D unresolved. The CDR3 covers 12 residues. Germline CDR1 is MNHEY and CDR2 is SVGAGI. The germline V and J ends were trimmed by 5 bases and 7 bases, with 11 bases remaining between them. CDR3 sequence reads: CASSPAYGEAFF. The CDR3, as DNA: TGTGCCAGCAGTCCCGCATACGGTGAAGCTTTCTTT.

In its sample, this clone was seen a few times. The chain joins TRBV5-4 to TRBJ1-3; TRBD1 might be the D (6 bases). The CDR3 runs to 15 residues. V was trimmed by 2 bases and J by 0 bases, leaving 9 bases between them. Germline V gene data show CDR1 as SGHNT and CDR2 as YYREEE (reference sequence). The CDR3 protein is CASSFDRSSGNTIYF. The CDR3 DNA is TGTGCCAGCAGCTTCGACAGGAGCTCTGGAAACACCATATATTTT. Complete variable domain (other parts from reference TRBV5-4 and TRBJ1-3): ETGVTQSPTHLIKTRGQQVTLRCSSQSGHNTVSWYQQALGQGPQFIFQYYREEENGRGNFPPRFSGLQFPNYSSELNVNALELDDSALYLCASSFDRSSGNTIYFGEGSWLTVV.

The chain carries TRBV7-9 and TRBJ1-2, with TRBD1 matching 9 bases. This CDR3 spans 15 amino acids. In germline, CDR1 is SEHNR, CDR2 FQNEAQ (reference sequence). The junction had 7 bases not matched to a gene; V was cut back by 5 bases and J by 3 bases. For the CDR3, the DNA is TGTGCCAGCAGCGCCACGACAGGGGGGTACTATGGCTACACCTTC. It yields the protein CASSATTGGYYGYTF.

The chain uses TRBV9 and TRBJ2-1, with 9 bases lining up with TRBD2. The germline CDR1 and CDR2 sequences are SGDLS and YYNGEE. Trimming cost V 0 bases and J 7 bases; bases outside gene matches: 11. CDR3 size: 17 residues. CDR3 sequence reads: CASSVAFGSGGINEQFF. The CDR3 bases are TGTGCCAGCAGCGTAGCTTTCGGTAGCGGGGGTATAAATGAGCAGTTCTTC.

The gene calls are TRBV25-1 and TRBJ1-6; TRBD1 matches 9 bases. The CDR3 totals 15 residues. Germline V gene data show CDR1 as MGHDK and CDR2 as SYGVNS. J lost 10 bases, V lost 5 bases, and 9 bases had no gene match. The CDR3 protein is CASSRRDRDYSPLHF. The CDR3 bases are TGTGCCAGCAGTCGCCGGGACAGGGATTACTCACCCCTCCACTTT.

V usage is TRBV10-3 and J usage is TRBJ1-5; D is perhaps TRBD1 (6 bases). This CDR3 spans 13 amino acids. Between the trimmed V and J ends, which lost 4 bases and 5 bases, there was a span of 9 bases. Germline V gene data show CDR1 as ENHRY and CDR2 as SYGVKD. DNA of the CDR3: TGTGCCATCAGTGGGGGGCTTTATCAGCCCCAGCATTTT. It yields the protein CAISGGLYQPQHF.

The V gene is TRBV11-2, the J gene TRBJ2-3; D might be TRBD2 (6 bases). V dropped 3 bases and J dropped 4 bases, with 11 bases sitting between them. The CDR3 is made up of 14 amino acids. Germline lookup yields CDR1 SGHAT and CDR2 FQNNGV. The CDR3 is CASSFGGSPDTQYF. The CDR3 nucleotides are TGTGCCAGCAGCTTCGGGGGTTCGCCAGATACGCAGTATTTT.

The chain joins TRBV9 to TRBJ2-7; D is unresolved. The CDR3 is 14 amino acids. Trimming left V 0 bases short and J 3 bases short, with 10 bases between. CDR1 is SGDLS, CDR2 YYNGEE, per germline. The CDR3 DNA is TGTGCCAGCAGCGTAGCGGTCGGAGACTACGAGCAGTACTTC. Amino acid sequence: CASSVAVGDYEQYF.

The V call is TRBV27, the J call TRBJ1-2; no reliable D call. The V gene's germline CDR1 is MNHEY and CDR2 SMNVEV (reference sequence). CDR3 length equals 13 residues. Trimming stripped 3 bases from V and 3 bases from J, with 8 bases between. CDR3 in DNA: TGTGCCAGCAGTTTTGAGGGATACTATGGCTACACCTTC. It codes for CASSFEGYYGYTF.

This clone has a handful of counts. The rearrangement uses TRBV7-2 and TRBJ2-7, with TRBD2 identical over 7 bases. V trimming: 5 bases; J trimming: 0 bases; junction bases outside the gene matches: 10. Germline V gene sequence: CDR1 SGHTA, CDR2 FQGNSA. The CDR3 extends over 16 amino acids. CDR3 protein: CASSPPTGGSSYEQYF. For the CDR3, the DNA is TGTGCCAGCAGCCCGCCAACGGGGGGTAGCTCCTACGAGCAGTACTTC.

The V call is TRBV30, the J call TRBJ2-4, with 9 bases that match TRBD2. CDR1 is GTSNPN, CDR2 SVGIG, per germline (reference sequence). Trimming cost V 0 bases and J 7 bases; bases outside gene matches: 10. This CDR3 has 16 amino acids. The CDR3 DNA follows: TGTGCCTGGAGTGTCGGTGCGGGAGGGCCGCGGAACATTCAGTACTTC. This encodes CAWSVGAGGPRNIQYF.

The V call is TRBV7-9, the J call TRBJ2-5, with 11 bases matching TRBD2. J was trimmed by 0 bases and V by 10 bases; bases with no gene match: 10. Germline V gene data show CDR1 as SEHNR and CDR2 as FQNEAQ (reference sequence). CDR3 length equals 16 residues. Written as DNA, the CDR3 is TGTGCCATCACTCACAGACTAGCGGGGTACCAAGAGACCCAGTACTTC. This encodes CAITHRLAGYQETQYF.

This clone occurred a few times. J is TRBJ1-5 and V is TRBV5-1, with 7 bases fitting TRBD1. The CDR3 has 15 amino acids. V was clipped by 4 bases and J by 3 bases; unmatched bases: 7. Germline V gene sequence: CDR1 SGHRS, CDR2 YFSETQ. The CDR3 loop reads CASSQTGAANQPQHF. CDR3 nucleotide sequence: TGCGCCAGCAGCCAAACAGGGGCGGCCAATCAGCCCCAGCATTTT.

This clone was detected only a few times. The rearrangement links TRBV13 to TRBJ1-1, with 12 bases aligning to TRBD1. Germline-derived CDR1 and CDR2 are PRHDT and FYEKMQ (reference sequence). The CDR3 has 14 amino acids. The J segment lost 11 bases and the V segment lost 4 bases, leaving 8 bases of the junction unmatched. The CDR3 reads CASSWGTGGPGAFF. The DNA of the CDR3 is TGTGCCAGCAGCTGGGGGACAGGGGGCCCGGGGGCTTTCTTT.

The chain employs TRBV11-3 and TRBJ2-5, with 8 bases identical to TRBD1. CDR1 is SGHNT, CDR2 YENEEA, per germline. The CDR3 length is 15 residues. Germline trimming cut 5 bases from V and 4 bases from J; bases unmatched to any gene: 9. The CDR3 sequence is CASSPTGTGGETQYF. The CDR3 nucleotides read TGTGCCAGCAGCCCCACCGGGACAGGAGGAGAGACCCAGTACTTC. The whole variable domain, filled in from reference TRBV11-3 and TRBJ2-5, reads EAGVVQSPRYKIIEKKQPVAFWCNPISGHNTLYWYLQNLGQGPELLIRYENEEAVDDSQLPKDRFSAERLKGVDSTLKIQPAELGDSAVYLCASSPTGTGGETQYFGPGTRLLVL.

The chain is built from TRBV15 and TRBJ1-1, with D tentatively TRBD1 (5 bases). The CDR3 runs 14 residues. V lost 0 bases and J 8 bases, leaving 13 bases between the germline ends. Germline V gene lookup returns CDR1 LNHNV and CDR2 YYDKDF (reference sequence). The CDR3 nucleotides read TGTGCCACCAGCAGAGAGTCTATGGGGCGGGAAGCTTTCTTT. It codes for CATSRESMGREAFF.